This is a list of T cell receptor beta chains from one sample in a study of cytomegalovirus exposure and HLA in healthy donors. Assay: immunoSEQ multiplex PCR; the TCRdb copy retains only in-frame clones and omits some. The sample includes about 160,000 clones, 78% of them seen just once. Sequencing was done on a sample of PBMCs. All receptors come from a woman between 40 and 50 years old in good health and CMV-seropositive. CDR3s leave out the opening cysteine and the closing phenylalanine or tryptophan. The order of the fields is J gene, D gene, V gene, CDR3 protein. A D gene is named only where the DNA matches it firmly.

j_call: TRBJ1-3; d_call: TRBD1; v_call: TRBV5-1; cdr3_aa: ASSDGQGRTGNTIY
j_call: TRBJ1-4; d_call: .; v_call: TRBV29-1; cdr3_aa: SVAVGRGHEKLF
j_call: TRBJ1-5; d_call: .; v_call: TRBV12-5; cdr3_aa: ASGLSSGQPQH
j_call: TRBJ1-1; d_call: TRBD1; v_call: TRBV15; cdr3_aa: ATSNRGWDTEAF
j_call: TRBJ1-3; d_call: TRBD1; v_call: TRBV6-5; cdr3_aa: ASSGNRGGSIY
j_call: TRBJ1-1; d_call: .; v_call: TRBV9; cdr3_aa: ASSRGASPAF
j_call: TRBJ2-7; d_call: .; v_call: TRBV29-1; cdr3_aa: SVEDTDRPNYEQY
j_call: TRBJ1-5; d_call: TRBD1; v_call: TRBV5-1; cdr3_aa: ASSLTGTDNQPQH
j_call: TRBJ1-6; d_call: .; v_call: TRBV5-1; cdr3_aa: ASSLDRSSYNSPLH
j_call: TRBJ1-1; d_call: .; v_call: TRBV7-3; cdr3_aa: ASSREIHTEAF
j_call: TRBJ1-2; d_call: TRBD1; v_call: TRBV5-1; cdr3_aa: ASSPGGLYGYT
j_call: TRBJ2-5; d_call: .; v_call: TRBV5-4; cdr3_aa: ASSQRGTQY
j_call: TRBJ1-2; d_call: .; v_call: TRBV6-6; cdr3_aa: ASTVQGPYGYT
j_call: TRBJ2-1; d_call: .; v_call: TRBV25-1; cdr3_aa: ASSRVAGIDEQF
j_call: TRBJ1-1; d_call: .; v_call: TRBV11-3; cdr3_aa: ASSLSETTEAF
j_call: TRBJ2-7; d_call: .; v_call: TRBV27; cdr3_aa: ASSADIGASSYEQY
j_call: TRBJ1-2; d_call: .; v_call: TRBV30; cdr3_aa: AWSATLGGYGYT